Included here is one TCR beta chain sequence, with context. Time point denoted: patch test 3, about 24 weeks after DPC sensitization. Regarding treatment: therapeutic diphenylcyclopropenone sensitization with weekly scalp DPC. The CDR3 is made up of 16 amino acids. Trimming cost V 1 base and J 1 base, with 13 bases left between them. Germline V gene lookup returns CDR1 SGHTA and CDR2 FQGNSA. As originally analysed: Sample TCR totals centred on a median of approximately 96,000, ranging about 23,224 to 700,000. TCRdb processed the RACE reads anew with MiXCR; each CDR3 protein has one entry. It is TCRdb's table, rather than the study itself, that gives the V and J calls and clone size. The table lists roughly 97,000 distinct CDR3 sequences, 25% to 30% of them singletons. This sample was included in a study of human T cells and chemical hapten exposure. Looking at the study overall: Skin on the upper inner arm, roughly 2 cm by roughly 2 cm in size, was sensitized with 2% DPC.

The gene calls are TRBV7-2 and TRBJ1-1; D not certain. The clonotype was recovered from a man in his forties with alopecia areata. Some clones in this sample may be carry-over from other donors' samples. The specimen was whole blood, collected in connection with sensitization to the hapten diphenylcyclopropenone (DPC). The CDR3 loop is CASSLEEILRNTEAFF. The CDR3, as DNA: TGTGCCAGCAGCTTAGAGGAGATTCTCAGGAACACTGAAGCTTTCTTT. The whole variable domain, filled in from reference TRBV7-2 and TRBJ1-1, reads GAGVSQSPSNKVTEKGKDVELRCDPISGHTALYWYRQSLGQGLEFLIYFQGNSAPDKSGLPSDRFSAERTGGSVSTLTIQRTQQEDSAVYLCASSLEEILRNTEAFFGQGTRLTVV.